This TCR beta chain was captured in a study of regulatory T cells in long-lasting Graves disease. Whole-study results and caveats: TRBV28, TRBJ1-2 and TRBJ2-5 were segments that persistent disease favored. Possibly, accuracy suffered from the small sample size.

Time point of the sample: newly diagnosed GD, antithyroid drugs for less than 3 months. PBMCs provided the RNA from which the TCR library was made. This CDR3 has 15 residues. Trimming pared 0 bases from V and 0 bases from J, leaving 10 bases between. Germline V gene sequence: CDR1 DFQATT, CDR2 SNEGSKA (reference sequence). For TCR beta, libraries came from iRepertoire HTBI primers and Arm-PCR of CDR3 regions. TCRdb redid the calling of the multiplex PCR reads with MiXCR, one entry per CDR3 protein. The profile shows 350,000 to 500,000 distinct CDR3 sequences, approximately 16% of them singletons. This clonotype was seen many times. Its antigen remains unknown. These data are also associated with another study on T cells in Graves' hyperthyroidism and ophthalmopathy. That work adds: The TCR CDR3 first-round RT-PCR relied on the HTBI primer set.

This receptor was taken from a woman under 30 with Graves disease. The V and J genes are TRBV20-1 and TRBJ2-3, with TRBD2 as a possible D gene (6 bases). The sequencing used peripheral blood mononuclear cells (PBMCs), collected at new diagnosis, from a patient treated with antithyroid drugs. The CDR3 sequence is CSARDPSASTDTQYF. CDR3 DNA: TGCAGTGCTAGAGATCCTAGCGCTAGCACAGATACGCAGTATTTT.